The 28 T cell receptor beta chains listed next were all sequenced from one sample in a study of shared clonotypes between healthy human individuals. The data were produced by immunoSEQ multiplex PCR, yet TCRdb's version contains in-frame clones alone and is incomplete. Among hundreds of thousands of clones listed, under 80% were seen once. What was sequenced was memory CD4+ T cells sorted from blood. Described subset: CD45RA-negative fraction. Receptors were obtained from a woman aged 25-40 years in good health.

The CDR3: CASSSRSLAGVNEQFF. CDR3 sequence (DNA): TGTGCCAGCAGTTCCCGGTCCCTAGCGGGAGTAAATGAGCAGTTCTTC. The chain couples TRBV6-5 to TRBJ2-1; 10 bases align to TRBD2. The CDR3 is made up of 16 amino acids. Unmatched junction bases numbered 10, after V lost 4 bases and J lost 7 bases. CDR1 and CDR2 (germline): MNHEY, SVGAGI.

The J gene is TRBJ2-7, the V gene TRBV28, with D perhaps being TRBD1 or TRBD2 (5 bases each). CDR3 size: 13 residues. The germline V gene encodes CDR1 MDHEN and CDR2 SYDVKM. Trimming took 6 bases from V and 4 from J, leaving 13 bases between them. The CDR3 spells CASRNPGLYEQYF. The CDR3 bases are TGTGCCAGCAGGAACCCGGGGCTTTACGAGCAGTACTTC. Together with reference TRBV28 and TRBJ2-7, the CDR3 gives the full variable domain: DVKVTQSSRYLVKRTGEKVFLECVQDMDHENMFWYRQDPGLGLRLIYFSYDVKMKEKGDIPEGYSVSREKKERFSLILESASTNQTSMYLCASRNPGLYEQYFGPGTRLTVT.

The V call is TRBV11-2, the J call TRBJ2-7; D unclear. The CDR3 loop spans 15 amino acids. The germline V gene encodes CDR1 SGHAT and CDR2 FQNNGV. V dropped 4 bases and J dropped 3 bases, with 16 bases sitting between them. CDR3 amino acids: CASSSGLFGVYEQYF. For the CDR3, the DNA is TGTGCCAGCAGCTCCGGATTATTTGGAGTCTACGAGCAGTACTTC.

V gene TRBV9 combines with J gene TRBJ2-3; TRBD2 aligns across 11 bases. J lost 3 bases, V lost 3 bases, and 6 bases had no gene match. This CDR3 has 16 residues. CDR1 SGDLS and CDR2 YYNGEE come from the germline V gene. CDR3 in DNA: TGTGCCAGCAGCGCCTTAGCGGGAGGGGGTACAGATACGCAGTATTTT. It translates to CASSALAGGGTDTQYF.

This chain connects TRBV10-3 to TRBJ2-7; tentatively, D is TRBD1 or TRBD2 (5 bases each). Trimming took 0 bases from V and 3 from J, leaving 18 bases between them. The germline CDR1 and CDR2 sequences are ENHRY and SYGVKD. The CDR3 has 17 amino acids. CDR3 coding DNA: TGTGCCATCAGTGAGTCGAGGGGAGAAAGGGTCAGCTACGAGCAGTACTTC. Its translation is CAISESRGERVSYEQYF.

The rearrangement uses TRBV25-1 and TRBJ2-2, with D maybe TRBD2 (5 bases). Germline V lookup: CDR1 MGHDK, CDR2 SYGVNS. The CDR3 spans 14 residues. The germline V and J ends were trimmed by 8 bases and 1 base, with 11 bases remaining between them. CDR3 nucleotides: TGTGCCAGCTGTGCCGGAGGGAACACCGGGGAGCTGTTTTTT. Residues: CASCAGGNTGELFF.

The rearrangement joins TRBV7-8 to TRBJ1-5; possible D gene TRBD1, 6 bases. CDR3 length: 15 residues. V was cut by 7 bases and J by 7 bases, with 20 bases left in between. The germline gives CDR1 SGHVS, CDR2 FQNEAQ. The CDR3 DNA reads as TGTGCCAGCATGGCTCAGGGGCAGGGAGGACAGCCCCAGCATTTT. Amino acids: CASMAQGQGGQPQHF.

The chain employs TRBV5-6 and TRBJ2-7, with a weak D call TRBD1 (5 bases). The CDR3 totals 14 residues. Germline values: CDR1 SGHDT, CDR2 YYEEEE. V dropped 0 bases and J dropped 2 bases, with 9 bases sitting between them. CDR3 amino acids: CASSLVGRAYEQYF. In DNA form, the CDR3 reads TGTGCCAGCAGCTTGGTGGGCAGGGCCTACGAGCAGTACTTC.

The chain recombines TRBV19 with TRBJ2-7; D gene uncertain. The CDR3 covers 9 residues. Germline V CDR1 and CDR2: LNHDA, SQIVND (reference sequence). The V gene lost 9 bases and the J gene lost 4 bases, with 4 bases spanning the gap. CDR3 in DNA: TGTGCCAGCCCTTACGAGCAGTACTTC. Residues: CASPYEQYF.

With respect to this clone: The identical CDR3 is also encoded by other nucleotide sequences in the sample. This chain connects TRBV18 to TRBJ2-7; 14 bases align to TRBD2. This CDR3 region has 16 residues. The trim removed 3 bases at V and 3 bases at J, leaving 4 bases unmatched. The germline CDR1 and CDR2 sequences are KGHSH and LQKENI. CDR3 region: CASSPPGLAGGYEQYF. The CDR3 nucleotides read TGTGCCAGCTCACCGCCAGGACTAGCGGGAGGCTACGAGCAGTACTTC. Variable domain in full (rest from reference TRBV18 and TRBJ2-7): NAGVMQNPRHLVRRRGQEARLRCSPMKGHSHVYWYRQLPEEGLKFMVYLQKENIIDESGMPKERFSAEFPKEGPSILRIQQVVRGDSAAYFCASSPPGLAGGYEQYFGPGTRLTVT.

With respect to this clone: Other nucleotide sequences in the sample specify the same CDR3. The rearrangement links TRBV19 to TRBJ1-5, with D tentatively TRBD1 (6 bases). The CDR3 is made up of 14 amino acids. CDR1 and CDR2 from the germline V gene are LNHDA and SQIVND (reference sequence). The V end was cut by 1 base, the J end by 7 bases, with 11 bases between. This CDR3 reads CASSIAGGGQPQHF. CDR3 coding DNA: TGTGCCAGTAGTATAGCGGGGGGCGGGCAGCCCCAGCATTTT.

This sequence joins TRBV6-6 and TRBJ1-2, with TRBD1 identical over 7 bases. The V and J ends lost 7 bases and 0 bases, in that order; junction bases with no gene match: 8. This CDR3 is 15 amino acids long. CDR1 MNHNY and CDR2 SVGAGI come from the germline V gene (reference sequence). The chain's CDR3 is CASTSRDSPNYGYTF. The CDR3 DNA follows: TGTGCCAGCACAAGTCGGGACAGCCCTAACTATGGCTACACCTTC.

This chain links TRBV30 with TRBJ2-7, with 7 bases identical to TRBD1. Per the germline V gene, CDR1 is GTSNPN and CDR2 is SVGIG (reference sequence). J gave up 4 bases and V 3 bases, and 3 bases lay outside the gene matches. The CDR3 length is 12 residues. The CDR3: CAWRDRDYEQYF. CDR3 nucleotides: TGTGCCTGGAGAGACAGGGATTACGAGCAGTACTTC.

The CDR3 spells CASSPRTDVTGELFF. The DNA of the CDR3 is TGTGCCAGCTCACCACGGACAGACGTCACCGGGGAGCTGTTTTTT. The J gene is TRBJ2-2, the V gene TRBV18; perhaps TRBD1 as D (6 bases). There are 15 residues in the CDR3. V lost 1 base and J 4 bases, leaving 10 bases between the germline ends. The germline V gene encodes CDR1 KGHSH and CDR2 LQKENI.

The genes are TRBV6-5 and TRBJ2-1, with D possibly TRBD1 on 5 matching bases. Germline lookup yields CDR1 MNHEY and CDR2 SVGAGI. The CDR3 is 13 amino acids. V lost 6 bases and J lost 6, with 12 bases in between. The CDR3 here is CASRSGQLNEQFF. CDR3 bases: TGTGCCAGCAGGTCAGGGCAGCTCAATGAGCAGTTCTTC.

The J gene is TRBJ2-4, the V gene TRBV28; TRBD2 agrees at 12 bases. The CDR3 runs 17 residues. V trimming: 6 bases; J trimming: 0 bases; junction bases outside the gene matches: 6. Germline CDR1 reads MDHEN; CDR2 reads SYDVKM. The CDR3 loop reads CASRRTSGTLAKNIQYF. CDR3 sequence (DNA): TGTGCCAGCAGACGGACTAGCGGGACGCTAGCCAAAAACATTCAGTACTTC.

The V and J genes are TRBV2 and TRBJ2-1; weak D call: TRBD1 (7 bases). Per germline, CDR1 SNHLY and CDR2 FYNNEI. The CDR3 extends over 17 amino acids. V lost 5 bases and J 14 bases, leaving 31 bases between the germline ends. DNA for the CDR3: TGTGCCAGCAGTTTCGACAGGGAGGCGTCTTGGGGCCTGGATAAGTTCTTC. Translating it yields CASSFDREASWGLDKFF.

This clone has a single count. The chain recombines TRBV5-8 with TRBJ2-1, with 9 bases fitting TRBD2. The CDR3 has 14 residues. After removal of 3 bases from V and 9 bases from J, the junction contained 7 bases not matched to a gene. CDR1 and CDR2 (germline): SGHTS, YDEGEE. The CDR3 nucleotides are TGTGCCAGCAGCTCGCGAGCGGGAGGTAGTGAGCAGTTCTTC. Residues: CASSSRAGGSEQFF.

In its sample, this clone was seen a few times. Relative to the germline gene, one junction end is altered; a read error may explain this. V is TRBV10-3 and J is TRBJ1-4; no reliable D call. The V gene's germline CDR1 is ENHRY and CDR2 SYGVKD. The CDR3 contains 15 residues. Here the CDR3 reads CAISESSETKEKLFF. CDR3 sequence (DNA): TGTGCCATCAGTGAGTCTTCAGAAACTAAAGAAAAACTGTTTTTT.

V and J are TRBV5-6 and TRBJ2-7; possibly TRBD1 for D (6 bases). Germline CDR1 and CDR2: SGHDT and YYEEEE. This CDR3 region has 14 residues. The V end was cut by 1 base, the J end by 2 bases, with 10 bases between. CDR3 nucleotide sequence: TGTGCCAGCAGCTTGCTGGACAGCCCCTACGAGCAGTACTTC. Translation: CASSLLDSPYEQYF.

The J gene is TRBJ2-2, the V gene TRBV10-3; TRBD1 matches at 8 bases. The CDR3 has 15 residues. With V trimmed by 6 bases and J by 5 bases, 8 bases remained unmatched. Looked up from germline, CDR1 is ENHRY and CDR2 is SYGVKD. CDR3 residues: CAIREDRVGTGELFF. In DNA, the CDR3 is TGTGCCATCAGGGAGGACAGGGTGGGGACCGGGGAGCTGTTTTTT.

The chain couples TRBV2 to TRBJ1-4, with 9 nucleotides matching TRBD1. Germline V gene lookup returns CDR1 SNHLY and CDR2 FYNNEI. This CDR3 spans 15 amino acids. The V segment lost 6 bases and the J segment 5 bases; nucleotides outside the gene matches: 7. In nucleotides, the CDR3 is TGTGCCAGCAGCCAACAGGGGGCGGCCAATGAAAAACTGTTTTTT. Translated: CASSQQGAANEKLFF.

The CDR3 here is CSVGDRAGSPLHF. The CDR3 DNA follows: TGCAGCGTGGGGGACAGGGCGGGTTCACCCCTCCACTTT. This chain joins TRBV29-1 and TRBJ1-6; 9 bases fit TRBD1. V dropped 6 bases and J dropped 9; count of bases not matched to a gene: 6. CDR3 size: 13 residues. CDR1 and CDR2 (germline): SQVTM, ANQGSEA.

V usage is TRBV5-1 and J usage is TRBJ2-7, with 10 bases that match TRBD1. Germline V gene data show CDR1 as SGHRS and CDR2 as YFSETQ. Trimming took 5 bases from V and 3 from J; bases not matched to a gene: 8. CDR3 length: 15 residues. The CDR3 sequence is CASSRQGAGDYEQYF. CDR3 DNA: TGCGCCAGCAGTAGACAGGGGGCGGGCGACTACGAGCAGTACTTC.

This clone has only a few counts. This chain joins TRBV19 and TRBJ2-1, with TRBD2 matching 10 bases. The germline V gene has CDR1 LNHDA and CDR2 SQIVND (reference sequence). Trimming took 6 bases from V and 0 from J; bases not matched to a gene: 11. The CDR3 length is 18 residues. CDR3 loop: CASRRASGSPSSYNEQFF. In DNA, the CDR3 is TGTGCCAGTAGAAGGGCTAGCGGGAGCCCTAGCTCCTACAATGAGCAGTTCTTC.

The V call is TRBV6-5, the J call TRBJ1-5, with D hard to call. This CDR3 is built from 12 residues. The V gene's germline CDR1 is MNHEY and CDR2 SVGAGI. Trimming removed 6 bases at V and 3 bases at J, with 6 bases between. The CDR3 spells CASSNNNQPQHF. CDR3 nucleotide sequence: TGTGCCAGCAGCAACAACAATCAGCCCCAGCATTTT.

In this sample, this clone turned up a few times. The V gene is TRBV7-9, the J gene TRBJ1-5; D might be TRBD1 (5 bases). The CDR3 length is 12 residues. V lost 7 bases, J lost 2 bases, and 6 bases lay in between. Germline CDR1 SEHNR, CDR2 FQNEAQ (reference sequence). This CDR3 is CASTRGNQPQHF. The CDR3 DNA reads as TGTGCCAGCACCAGGGGCAATCAGCCCCAGCATTTT.

A remark on this clone: Other DNA sequences from this sample encode an identical CDR3 as well. This rearrangement joins TRBV6-1 to TRBJ1-2; the D gene is possibly TRBD1 (5 bases). The CDR3 runs 13 residues. Trimming left V 6 bases short and J 4 bases short, with 12 bases between. Germline CDR1 is MNHNS and CDR2 is SASEGT. CDR3 sequence reads: CASRVTGVYGYTF. The CDR3 DNA follows: TGTGCCAGCAGGGTTACAGGTGTCTATGGCTACACCTTC.